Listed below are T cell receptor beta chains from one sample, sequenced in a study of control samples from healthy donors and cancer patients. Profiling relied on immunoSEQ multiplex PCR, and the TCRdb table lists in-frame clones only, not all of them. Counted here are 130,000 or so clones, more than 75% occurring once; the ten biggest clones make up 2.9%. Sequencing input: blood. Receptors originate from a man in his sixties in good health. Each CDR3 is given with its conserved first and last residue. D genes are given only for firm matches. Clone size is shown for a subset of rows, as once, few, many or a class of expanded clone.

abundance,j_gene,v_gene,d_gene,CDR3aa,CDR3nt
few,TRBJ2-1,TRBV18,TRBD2,CASSPPGLAGISYNEQFF,TGTGCCAGCTCACCTCCGGGACTAGCGGGGATAAGCTACAATGAGCAGTTCTTC
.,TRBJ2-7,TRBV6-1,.,CASSDGARGLYEQYF,TGTGCCAGCAGTGACGGGGCCCGGGGACTCTACGAGCAGTACTTC
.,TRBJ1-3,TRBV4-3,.,CASSQEARVPGNTIYF,TGCGCCAGCAGCCAAGAGGCAAGGGTCCCTGGAAACACCATATATTTT
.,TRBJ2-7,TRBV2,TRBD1,CASSEGVGGRGEQYF,TGTGCCAGCAGTGAGGGTGTAGGGGGCCGGGGCGAGCAGTACTTC
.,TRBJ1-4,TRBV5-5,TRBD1,CASHLRTGGEKLFF,TGTGCCAGCCACCTTCGGACAGGGGGCGAAAAACTGTTTTTT
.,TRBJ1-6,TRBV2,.,CASIEAEGRNGYPLHF,TGTGCCAGCATTGAAGCTGAGGGTAGGAACGGATACCCCCTCCACTTT
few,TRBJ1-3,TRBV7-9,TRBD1,CASSLGTGVGNTIYF,TGTGCCAGCAGCTTAGGGACAGGGGTCGGAAACACCATATATTTT
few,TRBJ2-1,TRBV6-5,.,CASSLDSHNEQFF,TGTGCCAGCAGCCTGGACAGCCACAATGAGCAGTTCTTC
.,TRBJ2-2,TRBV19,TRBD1,CASSMGTGRAGELFF,TGTGCCAGTAGTATGGGGACAGGGCGGGCCGGGGAGCTGTTTTTT
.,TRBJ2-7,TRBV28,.,CASTPGDTIIYEQYF,TGTGCCAGCACTCCGGGGGACACGATAATTTACGAGCAGTACTTC
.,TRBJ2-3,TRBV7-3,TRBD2,CASSQVGGFETDTQYF,TGTGCCAGCAGCCAAGTCGGGGGGTTTGAGACAGATACGCAGTATTTT
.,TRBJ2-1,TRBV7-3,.,CASGEFEEQFF,TGTGCCAGCGGCGAATTTGAGGAGCAGTTCTTC
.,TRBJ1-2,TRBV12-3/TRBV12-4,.,CASSFVQGEGYTF,TGTGCCAGCAGTTTCGTTCAGGGAGAGGGCTACACCTTC
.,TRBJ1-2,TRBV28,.,CASTLTPSYGYTF,TGTGCCAGCACCCTAACACCCAGCTATGGCTACACCTTC
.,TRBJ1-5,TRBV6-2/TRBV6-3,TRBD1,CASSAGQEDNQPQHF,TGTGCCAGCAGTGCGGGACAGGAAGACAATCAGCCCCAGCATTTT
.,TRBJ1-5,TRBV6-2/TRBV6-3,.,CASSYASGKYQPQHF,TGTGCCAGCAGTTACGCAAGTGGGAAGTATCAGCCCCAGCATTTT
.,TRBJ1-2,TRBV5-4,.,CASRGLDYGYTF,TGTGCCAGCAGGGGGCTGGACTATGGCTACACCTTC
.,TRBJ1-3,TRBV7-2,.,CASSLGRGNTIYF,TGTGCCAGCAGCTTAGGTCGTGGAAACACCATATATTTT
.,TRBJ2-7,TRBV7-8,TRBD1,CASSSPDRGTYEQYF,TGTGCCAGCAGTTCCCCGGACAGGGGCACCTACGAGCAGTACTTC
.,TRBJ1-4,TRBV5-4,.,CASSSKAVATNEKLFF,TGTGCCAGCAGCTCCAAGGCCGTCGCTACTAATGAAAAACTGTTTTTT
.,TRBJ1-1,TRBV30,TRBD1,CAWHRAGTAPTEAFF,TGTGCCTGGCACCGCGCCGGGACAGCCCCGACCGAGGCTTTCTTT
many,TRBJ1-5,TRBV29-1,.,CSAQGRDNQPQHF,TGCAGCGCCCAAGGTAGGGACAATCAGCCCCAGCATTTT
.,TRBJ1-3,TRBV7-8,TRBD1,CASSLSRQGVSGNTIYF,TGTGCCAGCAGCTTATCCCGACAGGGGGTCAGTGGAAACACCATATATTTT
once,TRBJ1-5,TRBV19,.,CASSTGGGYSNQPQHF,TGTGCCAGTAGTACTGGGGGCGGCTATAGCAATCAGCCCCAGCATTTT
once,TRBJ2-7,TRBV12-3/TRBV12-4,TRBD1,CASSPGQGVEQYF,TGTGCCAGCAGCCCGGGACAGGGGGTAGAGCAGTACTTC
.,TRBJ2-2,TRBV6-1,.,CASSEQGVGTGELFF,TGTGCCAGCAGTGAACAAGGGGTCGGGACCGGGGAGCTGTTTTTT
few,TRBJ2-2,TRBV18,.,CASSPLGNLNTGELFF,TGTGCCAGCTCACCATTAGGGAACTTGAACACCGGGGAGCTGTTTTTT
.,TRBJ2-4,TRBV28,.,CASSFSQGAPLAKNIQYF,TGTGCCAGCAGTTTTTCGCAGGGAGCGCCCCTAGCCAAAAACATTCAGTACTTC
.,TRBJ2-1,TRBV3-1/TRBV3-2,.,CASSRTSNEQFF,TGTGCCAGCAGCCGCACTAGCAATGAGCAGTTCTTC
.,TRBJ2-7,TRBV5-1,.,CASSPLFRGDEQYF,TGCGCCAGCAGCCCCCTGTTCAGGGGAGACGAGCAGTACTTC
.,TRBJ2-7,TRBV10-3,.,CAISERTLTYEQYF,TGTGCCATCAGTGAGAGAACACTCACCTACGAGCAGTACTTC
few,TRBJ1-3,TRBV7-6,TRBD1,CASSSGTGGGNTIYF,TGTGCCAGCAGCTCCGGGACAGGGGGTGGAAACACCATATATTTT
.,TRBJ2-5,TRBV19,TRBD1,CASSIVTGVETQYF,TGTGCCAGTAGTATAGTAACAGGGGTAGAGACCCAGTACTTC
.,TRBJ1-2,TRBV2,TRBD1,CASSPGTGVPGYGYTF,TGTGCCAGCAGCCCCGGGACAGGGGTTCCCGGATATGGCTACACCTTC
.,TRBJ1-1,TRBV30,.,CAWTRPRDTEAFF,TGTGCCTGGACCCGGCCTCGGGACACTGAAGCTTTCTTT
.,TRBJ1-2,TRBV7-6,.,CASSLELGGNYGYTF,TGTGCCAGCAGCTTAGAATTAGGCGGAAACTATGGCTACACCTTC
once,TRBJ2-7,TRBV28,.,CASSTAAYEQYF,TGTGCCAGCAGTACGGCAGCCTACGAGCAGTACTTC
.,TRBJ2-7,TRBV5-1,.,CASSLGQAGCEQYF,TGCGCCAGCAGCTTGGGACAGGCGGGCTGCGAGCAGTACTTC
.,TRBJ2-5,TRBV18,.,CASSPLGGTETQYF,TGTGCCAGCTCACCACTAGGGGGGACGGAGACCCAGTACTTC
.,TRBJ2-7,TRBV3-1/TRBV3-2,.,CASSQPNQGDYEQYF,TGTGCCAGCAGCCAACCCAATCAAGGGGACTACGAGCAGTACTTC
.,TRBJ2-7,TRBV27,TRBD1,CASSSDRGLSYEQYF,TGTGCCAGCAGTTCCGACAGGGGCCTCTCCTACGAGCAGTACTTC
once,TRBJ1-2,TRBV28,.,CASSFFEPGLYGYTF,TGTGCCAGCAGTTTCTTTGAACCAGGGTTGTATGGCTACACCTTC
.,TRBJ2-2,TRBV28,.,CASSRITGELFF,TGTGCCAGCAGTCGAATCACCGGGGAGCTGTTTTTT
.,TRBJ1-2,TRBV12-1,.,CASSSRPSRDRSYGYTF,TGTGCCAGCAGCTCCCGACCTTCCCGGGACAGAAGCTATGGCTACACCTTC
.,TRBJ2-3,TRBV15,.,CATSRGVDRGTDTQYF,TGTGCCACCAGCAGAGGAGTGGACAGAGGCACAGATACGCAGTATTTT
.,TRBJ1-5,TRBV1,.,CTSSQGGASNQPQHF,TGCACCAGCAGCCAAGGGGGGGCCAGCAATCAGCCCCAGCATTTT
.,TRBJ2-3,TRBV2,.,CASSAGSPTSTDTQYF,TGTGCCAGCAGTGCAGGGTCCCCGACTAGCACAGATACGCAGTATTTT
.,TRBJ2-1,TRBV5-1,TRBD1,CASSLSPGQGYNEQFF,TGCGCCAGCAGCTTATCTCCGGGACAGGGTTACAATGAGCAGTTCTTC
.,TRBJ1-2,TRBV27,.,CASSLQGPHGYTF,TGTGCCAGCAGTCTACAGGGTCCTCATGGCTACACCTTC
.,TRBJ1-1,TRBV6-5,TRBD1,CASRPGTGKAFF,TGTGCCAGCAGGCCCGGGACAGGGAAAGCTTTCTTT
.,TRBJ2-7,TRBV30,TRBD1,CACRTGIEQYF,TGTGCCTGTAGGACAGGGATCGAGCAGTACTTC
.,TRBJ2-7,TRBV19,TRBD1,CASTARDRVYEQYF,TGTGCCAGTACTGCCCGGGACAGGGTCTACGAGCAGTACTTC
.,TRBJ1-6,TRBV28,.,CASSTTRPLHF,TGTGCCAGCAGCACAACCCGACCCCTCCACTTT
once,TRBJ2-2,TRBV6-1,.,CASSEVAGLPAGELFF,TGTGCCAGCAGTGAAGTGGCGGGGTTACCGGCCGGGGAGCTGTTTTTT
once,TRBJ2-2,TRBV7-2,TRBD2,CASSQSGGANTGELFF,TGTGCCAGCAGCCAAAGCGGGGGGGCGAACACCGGGGAGCTGTTTTTT
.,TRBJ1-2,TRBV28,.,CASSLRGAPNYGYTF,TGTGCCAGCAGTCTAAGGGGCGCCCCTAACTATGGCTACACCTTC
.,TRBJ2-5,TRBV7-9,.,CASSLDLGGETQYF,TGTGCCAGCAGCTTGGATTTAGGGGGGGAGACCCAGTACTTC